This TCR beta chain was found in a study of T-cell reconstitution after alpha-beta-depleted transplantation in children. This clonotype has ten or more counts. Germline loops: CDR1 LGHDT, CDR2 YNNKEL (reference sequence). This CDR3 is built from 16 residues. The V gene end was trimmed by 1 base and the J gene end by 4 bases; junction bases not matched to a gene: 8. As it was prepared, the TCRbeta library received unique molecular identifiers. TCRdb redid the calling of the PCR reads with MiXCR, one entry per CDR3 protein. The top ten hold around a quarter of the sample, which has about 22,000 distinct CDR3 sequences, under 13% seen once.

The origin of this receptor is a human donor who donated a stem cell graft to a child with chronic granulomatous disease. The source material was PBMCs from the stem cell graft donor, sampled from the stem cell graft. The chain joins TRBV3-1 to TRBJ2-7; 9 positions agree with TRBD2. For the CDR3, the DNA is TGTGCCAGCAGCCAAGTAGGCGGGGGGGCCATGTACGAGCAGTACTTC. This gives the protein CASSQVGGGAMYEQYF.